The 30 T cell receptor beta chains given below trace back to one sample, sequenced in a study of blood T cell repertoires in COVID-19. TCRdb's table, derived via immunoSEQ multiplex PCR, lists solely in-frame clones and lacks some. The table includes about 120,000 clones, 78% detected once. The sequenced material came from peripheral blood. These receptors all stem from a man between 65 and 85 years old with acute or convalescent COVID-19.

V gene TRBV19 combines with J gene TRBJ2-1; TRBD2 matches 7 bases. The germline CDR1 and CDR2 sequences are LNHDA and SQIVND (reference sequence). V shed 3 bases, J shed 3 bases, and the junction held 8 bases outside the gene matches. The CDR3 is 16 amino acids. As DNA, the CDR3 is TGTGCCAGTAGTATTAGGACTAGAATAGGCTACAATGAGCAGTTCTTC. Protein product: CASSIRTRIGYNEQFF.

The chain links TRBV2 to TRBJ1-1; 7 bases are a match to TRBD1. V was clipped by 6 bases and J by 5 bases; unmatched bases: 9. Germline loops: CDR1 SNHLY, CDR2 FYNNEI. The CDR3 has 14 amino acids. The CDR3 loop reads CASSLQGGGTEAFF. CDR3 DNA: TGTGCCAGCAGCCTTCAGGGGGGCGGGACTGAAGCTTTCTTT. The full variable domain, rest sourced from reference TRBV2 and TRBJ1-1, is EPEVTQTPSHQVTQMGQEVILRCVPISNHLYFYWYRQILGQKVEFLVSFYNNEISEKSEIFDDQFSVERPDGSNFTLKIRSTKLEDSAMYFCASSLQGGGTEAFFGQGTRLTVV.

The CDR3 nucleotides read TGTGCCAGCAGCTTAGCCCTCTTTACGGGGGGTTACAATGAGCAGTTCTTC. Protein sequence: CASSLALFTGGYNEQFF. The rearrangement joins TRBV7-8 to TRBJ2-1; TRBD2 agrees at 7 bases. Germline CDR1 reads SGHVS; CDR2 reads FQNEAQ. The CDR3 extends over 17 amino acids. Unmatched junction bases numbered 9, after V lost 0 bases and J lost 4 bases.

This chain links TRBV6-5 with TRBJ2-3; 9 nucleotides align to TRBD2. The CDR3 covers 14 residues. The germline CDR1 and CDR2 sequences are MNHEY and SVGAGI. Trimming removed 0 bases from V and 7 bases from J; junction bases left unmatched: 2. CDR3 amino acids: CASSYSGLANTQYF. The CDR3 DNA reads as TGTGCCAGCAGTTACTCGGGACTAGCAAATACGCAGTATTTT.

This chain uses TRBV7-2 with TRBJ2-6, with a weak D call TRBD1 (6 bases). V shed 1 base and J shed 6 bases, with 13 bases lying between them. This CDR3 is 16 amino acids long. Germline CDR1 is SGHTA and CDR2 is FQGNSA. The CDR3 region has the DNA TGTGCCAGCAGCTTAGAGGGGACAACTGCGGCCAACGTCCTGACTTTC. It specifies CASSLEGTTAANVLTF.

This chain uses TRBV10-3 with TRBJ1-2; 8 bases fit TRBD1. The CDR3 is made up of 12 amino acids. The germline V gene encodes CDR1 ENHRY and CDR2 SYGVKD. With 10 bases clipped from V and 8 bases from J, the junction kept 9 bases outside the gene matches. The CDR3 DNA sequence: TGTGCCACCGGACAGGGTTTGAGCGGCTACACCTTC. It codes for CATGQGLSGYTF.

V and J are TRBV13 and TRBJ2-7, with D tentatively TRBD1 (7 bases). Germline lookup yields CDR1 PRHDT and CDR2 FYEKMQ (reference sequence). The V and J ends lost 5 bases and 6 bases respectively, with 17 bases between them. This CDR3 region has 14 residues. CDR3 protein: CASSERQGSGEQYF. The CDR3 nucleotides are TGTGCCAGCAGCGAAAGACAGGGTAGCGGCGAGCAGTACTTC.

The rearrangement uses TRBV23-1 and TRBJ1-6; D is uncertain. TRBV23-1 is noted as an ORF with a role that remains uncertain. The CDR3 runs 17 residues. The ends were cut back, 4 bases at V and 2 bases at J, with 15 bases in the middle. The CDR3 here is CASSRPASVTYNSPLHF. The CDR3 coding sequence is TGCGCCAGCAGTCGCCCCGCGTCGGTCACCTATAATTCACCCCTCCACTTT.

This chain joins TRBV6-5 and TRBJ1-5, with 8 bases fitting TRBD1. Trimming removed 6 bases from V and 5 bases from J; junction bases left unmatched: 9. This CDR3 region has 15 residues. Per germline, CDR1 MNHEY and CDR2 SVGAGI. CDR3 loop: CASRETGAPDQPQHF. The CDR3 DNA sequence: TGTGCCAGCAGGGAGACAGGGGCACCCGATCAGCCCCAGCATTTT.

The chain recombines TRBV14 with TRBJ2-5; perhaps TRBD2 as D (5 bases). With 4 bases removed from V and 5 bases from J, the gap between germline ends came to 20 bases. There are 16 residues in the CDR3. In germline, CDR1 is SGHDN, CDR2 FVKESK. CDR3 in amino acids: CASSLDRGGAWETQYF. The CDR3 DNA sequence: TGTGCCAGCAGCCTAGACCGGGGTGGCGCCTGGGAGACCCAGTACTTC.

CDR3 DNA sequence: TGTGCCAGCAGCTTAGCAGGAGACAGAACCTACGAGCAGTACTTC. This encodes CASSLAGDRTYEQYF. The chain recombines TRBV7-2 with TRBJ2-7, with D maybe TRBD1 (5 bases). Trimming left V 0 bases short and J 2 bases short, with 11 bases between. The CDR3 runs 15 residues. Germline V gives CDR1 SGHTA, CDR2 FQGNSA. Full variable domain (remainder filled in from reference TRBV7-2 and TRBJ2-7): GAGVSQSPSNKVTEKGKDVELRCDPISGHTALYWYRQSLGQGLEFLIYFQGNSAPDKSGLPSDRFSAERTGGSVSTLTIQRTQQEDSAVYLCASSLAGDRTYEQYFGPGTRLTVT.

The chain links TRBV18 to TRBJ1-1, with D perhaps TRBD1 (5 bases). Deletions cut 3 bases from V and 5 bases from J, with 16 bases between. The germline V gene encodes CDR1 KGHSH and CDR2 LQKENI. This CDR3 has 15 residues. The CDR3 reads CASSPAGGAWTEAFF. The CDR3 nucleotides read TGTGCCAGCTCACCCGCCGGGGGTGCATGGACTGAAGCTTTCTTT.

The V gene is TRBV19, the J gene TRBJ1-1; D gene uncertain. Germline loops: CDR1 LNHDA, CDR2 SQIVND (reference sequence). The CDR3 has 15 amino acids. The ends were cut back, 6 bases at V and 4 bases at J, with 18 bases in the middle. The CDR3 sequence is CASSIGPGSRTEAFF. In DNA form, the CDR3 reads TGTGCCAGTAGCATTGGCCCTGGGAGTCGCACTGAAGCTTTCTTT.

The V gene is TRBV6-2 or TRBV6-3, the J gene TRBJ2-2, with D maybe TRBD2 (6 bases). The CDR3 extends over 17 amino acids. The germline CDR1 and CDR2 sequences are MNHEY and SVGEGT. Trimming left V 0 bases short and J 5 bases short, with 16 bases between. The CDR3 sequence is CASSYSTRGGRTGELFF. The CDR3 DNA reads as TGTGCCAGCAGTTACTCGACTAGGGGTGGAAGGACCGGGGAGCTGTTTTTT.

This sequence joins TRBV27 and TRBJ1-5; D is perhaps TRBD1 (5 bases). Germline-derived CDR1 and CDR2 are MNHEY and SMNVEV (reference sequence). V gave up 3 bases and J gave up 1 base, with 10 bases separating them. The CDR3 covers 15 residues. Here the CDR3 DNA reads TGTGCCAGCAGTTTTCCCAGACAGAGCAATCAGCCCCAGCATTTT. This gives the protein CASSFPRQSNQPQHF.

The V and J genes are TRBV7-3 and TRBJ1-1; TRBD1 is a possible D gene (5 bases). CDR1 SGHTA and CDR2 FQGTGA come from the germline V gene. The CDR3 is 17 residues long. V was clipped by 1 base and J by 1 base, with 16 bases between them. The CDR3 reads CASSLNPLRQKNTEAFF. As DNA, the CDR3 is TGTGCCAGCAGCTTAAACCCCCTTAGACAGAAGAACACTGAAGCTTTCTTT.

In its sample, this clone was seen a few times. The V and J genes are TRBV2 and TRBJ1-2; D possibly corresponds to TRBD1 (6 bases). V was cut by 9 bases and J by 7 bases, with 21 bases left in between. Germline V CDR1 and CDR2: SNHLY, FYNNEI. This CDR3 contains 14 residues. CDR3 amino acids: CASAGTRTYSGYTF. For the CDR3, the DNA is TGTGCCAGTGCCGGGACAAGAACATACTCTGGCTACACCTTC.

The chain links TRBV5-6 to TRBJ1-4, with TRBD1 identical over 10 bases. Germline trimming cut 3 bases from V and 5 bases from J; bases unmatched to any gene: 1. There are 14 residues in the CDR3. Germline CDR1 is SGHDT and CDR2 is YYEEEE. CDR3 residues: CASSWDRGNEKLFF. CDR3 nucleotides: TGTGCCAGCAGCTGGGACAGGGGAAATGAAAAACTGTTTTTT.

This chain uses TRBV4-3 with TRBJ1-4; D is unresolved. V was cut by 2 bases and J by 2 bases, with 9 bases left in between. CDR1 LGHNA and CDR2 YSLEER come from the germline V gene. The CDR3 is 15 residues long. The CDR3 is CASSQSVQTNEKLFF. The CDR3 region has the DNA TGCGCCAGCAGCCAATCCGTACAGACTAATGAAAAACTGTTTTTT.

The V and J genes are TRBV25-1 and TRBJ1-1; D may be TRBD1 (5 bases). The V end was cut by 2 bases, the J end by 1 base, with 14 bases between. Germline lookup yields CDR1 MGHDK and CDR2 SYGVNS. This CDR3 comprises 16 residues. The CDR3 DNA is TGTGCCAGCAGTGAACATGTCGGGGGAACGAACACTGAAGCTTTCTTT. Translation: CASSEHVGGTNTEAFF.

The gene calls are TRBV6-6 and TRBJ1-1, with a tentative D call TRBD1 (6 bases). This CDR3 comprises 14 residues. Germline V CDR1 and CDR2: MNHNY, SVGAGI (reference sequence). The germline V and J ends were trimmed by 5 bases and 3 bases, with 13 bases remaining between them. The CDR3 coding sequence is TGTGCCAGCAGTAAGCCAGGGGCGGACACTGAAGCTTTCTTT. It yields the protein CASSKPGADTEAFF.

This chain joins TRBV18 and TRBJ2-7; 9 nucleotides align to TRBD2. This CDR3 is 18 amino acids long. V lost 6 bases and J lost 2; bases outside the gene matches: 17. Germline V gene lookup returns CDR1 KGHSH and CDR2 LQKENI. The CDR3 nucleotides read TGTGCCAGCTCCCTCGACGGACCGGGACTAGCTACTACCTACGAGCAGTACTTC. Amino acid sequence: CASSLDGPGLATTYEQYF.

The chain uses TRBV12-5 and TRBJ2-1; no firm D call. Trimming stripped 1 base from V and 1 base from J, with 5 bases between. Germline V lookup: CDR1 LGHNT, CDR2 FRNRAP. The CDR3 covers 14 residues. The CDR3 region has the DNA TGTGCTAGTGGTTTGGGTCTTTCCTACAATGAGCAGTTCTTC. This sequence encodes CASGLGLSYNEQFF.

The chain uses TRBV7-6 and TRBJ2-5, with D possibly TRBD2 on 7 matching bases. CDR3 size: 16 residues. CDR1 and CDR2 (germline): SGHVS, FNYEAQ. Between the trimmed V and J ends, which lost 0 bases and 5 bases, there was a span of 16 bases. As DNA, the CDR3 is TGTGCCAGCAGCTTAGCGATTGGACTAGGACAGGAGACCCAGTACTTC. The encoded protein is CASSLAIGLGQETQYF.

The chain uses TRBV18 and TRBJ1-5; the match to TRBD1 covers 7 bases. Germline V gene lookup returns CDR1 KGHSH and CDR2 LQKENI. V was pared by 6 bases and J by 2 bases, with 7 bases of the junction left unmatched. The CDR3 sequence is 15 residues long. CDR3 nucleotide sequence: TGTGCCAGCTCCAAGGCTACAGGGGGCAATCAGCCCCAGCATTTT. Translated, it gives CASSKATGGNQPQHF. Full variable domain (missing parts from reference TRBV18 and TRBJ1-5): NAGVMQNPRHLVRRRGQEARLRCSPMKGHSHVYWYRQLPEEGLKFMVYLQKENIIDESGMPKERFSAEFPKEGPSILRIQQVVRGDSAAYFCASSKATGGNQPQHFGDGTRLSIL.

The chain recombines TRBV3-1 (or the pseudogene TRBV3-2) with TRBJ1-2, with 8 nucleotides matching TRBD1. The CDR3 spans 14 residues. V shed 4 bases, J shed 7 bases, and the junction held 8 bases outside the gene matches. Germline CDR1 and CDR2: LGHDT and YNNKEL (reference sequence). The CDR3 coding sequence is TGTGCCAGCAGCCTGCTCGGACAGGGCGGTGGCTACACCTTC. This encodes CASSLLGQGGGYTF.

V gene TRBV3-1 (or the pseudogene TRBV3-2) combines with J gene TRBJ1-2, with D possibly being TRBD1 (5 bases). The CDR3 length is 19 residues. Germline-derived CDR1 and CDR2 are LGHDT and YNNKEL (reference sequence). Between the trimmed V and J ends, which lost 6 bases and 4 bases, there was a span of 30 bases. The CDR3 loop is CASSLIHPGSLSLTYGYTF. The CDR3 bases are TGTGCCAGCAGTTTGATTCACCCAGGGTCCCTTTCCTTAACCTATGGCTACACCTTC.

This clone was seen only once. The chain uses TRBV3-1 (or the pseudogene TRBV3-2) and TRBJ2-7, with D perhaps matching TRBD1 (6 bases). V lost 4 bases, J lost 5 bases, and 21 bases lay in between. The germline gives CDR1 LGHDT, CDR2 YNNKEL (reference sequence). The CDR3 consists of 16 residues. CDR3 sequence: CASSRSPAGAVNEQYF. The CDR3 DNA reads as TGTGCCAGCAGCCGTAGTCCGGCAGGGGCAGTAAACGAGCAGTACTTC.

The CDR3 here is CASSVVISGGTDTQYF. The CDR3, as DNA: TGTGCCAGCAGCGTAGTAATTAGCGGGGGCACAGATACGCAGTATTTT. The rearrangement uses TRBV9 and TRBJ2-3; the match to TRBD2 covers 8 bases. Germline loops: CDR1 SGDLS, CDR2 YYNGEE. The CDR3 sequence is 16 residues long. V lost 0 bases and J lost 1; bases outside the gene matches: 4.

This rearrangement joins TRBV29-1 to TRBJ2-3; the match to TRBD2 covers 8 bases. The germline V gene encodes CDR1 SQVTM and CDR2 ANQGSEA. The CDR3 is 15 amino acids. Losses at the gene ends were 1 base for V and 1 base for J; bases not matched to a gene: 4. The CDR3 DNA reads TGCAGCGTTGAAGCTCGGCGGGGGGGCACAGATACGCAGTATTTT. Protein sequence: CSVEARRGGTDTQYF.